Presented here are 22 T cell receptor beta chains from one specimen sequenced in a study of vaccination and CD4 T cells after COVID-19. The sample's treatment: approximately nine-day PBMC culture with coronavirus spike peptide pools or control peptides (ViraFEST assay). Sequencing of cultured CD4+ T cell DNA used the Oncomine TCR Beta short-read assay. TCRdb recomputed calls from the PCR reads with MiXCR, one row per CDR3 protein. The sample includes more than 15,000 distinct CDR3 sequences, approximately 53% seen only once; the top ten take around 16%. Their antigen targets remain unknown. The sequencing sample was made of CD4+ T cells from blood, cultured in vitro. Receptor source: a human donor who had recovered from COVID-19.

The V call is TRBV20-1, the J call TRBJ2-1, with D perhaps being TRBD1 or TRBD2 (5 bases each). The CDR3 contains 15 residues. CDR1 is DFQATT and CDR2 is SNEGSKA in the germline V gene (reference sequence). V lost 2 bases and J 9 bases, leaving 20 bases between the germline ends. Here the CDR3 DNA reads TGCAGTGCTAGAATCGTGGGGACGTATGCGGGTGAGCAGTTCTTC. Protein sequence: CSARIVGTYAGEQFF.

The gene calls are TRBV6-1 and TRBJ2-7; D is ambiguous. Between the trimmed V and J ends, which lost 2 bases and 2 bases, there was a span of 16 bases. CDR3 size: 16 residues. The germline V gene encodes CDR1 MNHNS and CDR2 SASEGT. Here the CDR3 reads CASSEKPGSDAYEQYF. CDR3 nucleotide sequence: TGTGCCAGCAGTGAAAAACCCGGGTCCGACGCCTACGAGCAGTACTTC.

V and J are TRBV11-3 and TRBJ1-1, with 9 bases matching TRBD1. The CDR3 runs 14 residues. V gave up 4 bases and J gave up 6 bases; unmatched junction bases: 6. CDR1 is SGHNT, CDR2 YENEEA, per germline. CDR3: CASSSRDRASEAFF. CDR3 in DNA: TGTGCCAGCAGCTCCCGGGACAGGGCTTCTGAAGCTTTCTTT. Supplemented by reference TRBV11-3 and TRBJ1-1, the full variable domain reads EAGVVQSPRYKIIEKKQPVAFWCNPISGHNTLYWYLQNLGQGPELLIRYENEEAVDDSQLPKDRFSAERLKGVDSTLKIQPAELGDSAVYLCASSSRDRASEAFFGQGTRLTVV.

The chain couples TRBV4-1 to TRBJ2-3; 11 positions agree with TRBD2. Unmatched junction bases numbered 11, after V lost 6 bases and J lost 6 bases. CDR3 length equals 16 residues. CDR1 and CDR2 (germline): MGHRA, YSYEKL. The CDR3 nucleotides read TGCGCCAGCAGGTCCGGGACTAGCGGCCCAAGGGATACGCAGTATTTT. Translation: CASRSGTSGPRDTQYF.

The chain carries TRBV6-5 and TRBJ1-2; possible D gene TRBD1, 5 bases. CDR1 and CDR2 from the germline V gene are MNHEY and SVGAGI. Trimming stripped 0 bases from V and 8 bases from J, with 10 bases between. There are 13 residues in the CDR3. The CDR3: CASSYSGTSGYTF. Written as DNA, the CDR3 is TGTGCCAGCAGTTACTCGGGGACCTCAGGCTACACCTTC.

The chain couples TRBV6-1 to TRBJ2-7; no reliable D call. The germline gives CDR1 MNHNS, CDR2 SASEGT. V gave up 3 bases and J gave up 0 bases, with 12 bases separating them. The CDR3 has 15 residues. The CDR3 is CASSDRIAGSYEQYF. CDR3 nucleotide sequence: TGTGCCAGCAGTGATAGGATCGCAGGCTCCTACGAGCAGTACTTC.

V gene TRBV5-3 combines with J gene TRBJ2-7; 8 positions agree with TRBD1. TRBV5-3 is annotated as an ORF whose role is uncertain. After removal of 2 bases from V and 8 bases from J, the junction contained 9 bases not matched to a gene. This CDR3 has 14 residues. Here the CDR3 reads CARSLPGQVVQQYF. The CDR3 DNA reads TGTGCCAGAAGCTTACCGGGACAGGTTGTACAGCAGTACTTC.

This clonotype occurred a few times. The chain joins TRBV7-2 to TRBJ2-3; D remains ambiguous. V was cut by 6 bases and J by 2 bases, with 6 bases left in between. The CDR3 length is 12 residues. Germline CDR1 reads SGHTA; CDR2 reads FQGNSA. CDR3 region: CASSYSTDTQYF. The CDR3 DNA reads TGTGCCAGCAGTTATTCCACAGATACGCAGTATTTT.

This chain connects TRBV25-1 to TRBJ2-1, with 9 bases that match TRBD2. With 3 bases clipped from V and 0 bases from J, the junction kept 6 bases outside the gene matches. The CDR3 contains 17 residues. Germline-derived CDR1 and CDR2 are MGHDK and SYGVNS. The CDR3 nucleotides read TGTGCCAGCAGTGAGTCACGCGGGAGGGACTCCTACAATGAGCAGTTCTTC. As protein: CASSESRGRDSYNEQFF.

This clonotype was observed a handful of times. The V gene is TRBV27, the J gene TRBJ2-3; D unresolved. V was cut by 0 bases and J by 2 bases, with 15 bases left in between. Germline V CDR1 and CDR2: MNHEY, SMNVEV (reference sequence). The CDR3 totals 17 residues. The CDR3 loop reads CASSLSARIITTDTQYF. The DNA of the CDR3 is TGTGCCAGCAGTTTATCGGCTAGAATAATCACCACAGATACGCAGTATTTT.

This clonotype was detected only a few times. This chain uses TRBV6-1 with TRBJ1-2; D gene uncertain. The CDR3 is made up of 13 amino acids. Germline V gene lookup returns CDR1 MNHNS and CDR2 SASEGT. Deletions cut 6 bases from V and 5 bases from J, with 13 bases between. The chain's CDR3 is CASRVQQEYGYTF. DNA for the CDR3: TGTGCCAGCAGGGTCCAGCAGGAGTATGGCTACACCTTC.

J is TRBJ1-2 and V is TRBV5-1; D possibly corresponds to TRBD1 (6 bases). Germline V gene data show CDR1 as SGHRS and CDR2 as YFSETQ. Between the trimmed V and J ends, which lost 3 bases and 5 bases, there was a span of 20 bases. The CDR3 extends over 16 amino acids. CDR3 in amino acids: CASSWNGRDTGYGYTF. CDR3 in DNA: TGCGCCAGCAGCTGGAATGGCAGGGACACCGGTTATGGCTACACCTTC.

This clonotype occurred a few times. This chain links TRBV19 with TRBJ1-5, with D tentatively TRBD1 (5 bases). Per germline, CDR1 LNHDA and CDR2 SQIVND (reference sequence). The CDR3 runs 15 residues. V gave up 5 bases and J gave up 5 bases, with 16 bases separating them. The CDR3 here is CASSYPGGEYQPQHF. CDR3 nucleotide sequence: TGTGCCAGTAGTTACCCCGGAGGGGAGTATCAGCCCCAGCATTTT.

In nucleotides, the CDR3 is TGTGCCAGCAGAGGACTGCCCTCCGGGGAGCTGTTTTTT. It yields the protein CASRGLPSGELFF. The genes are TRBV2 and TRBJ2-2; possible D gene TRBD2, 5 bases. The CDR3 loop spans 13 amino acids. Germline lookup yields CDR1 SNHLY and CDR2 FYNNEI. V shed 6 bases and J shed 6 bases, with 11 bases lying between them.

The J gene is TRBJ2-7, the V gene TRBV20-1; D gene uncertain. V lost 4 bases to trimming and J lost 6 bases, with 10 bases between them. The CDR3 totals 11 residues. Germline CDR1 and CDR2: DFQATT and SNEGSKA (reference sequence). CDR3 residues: CSAMLSGEQYF. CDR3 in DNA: TGCAGTGCTATGCTTTCGGGCGAGCAGTACTTC.

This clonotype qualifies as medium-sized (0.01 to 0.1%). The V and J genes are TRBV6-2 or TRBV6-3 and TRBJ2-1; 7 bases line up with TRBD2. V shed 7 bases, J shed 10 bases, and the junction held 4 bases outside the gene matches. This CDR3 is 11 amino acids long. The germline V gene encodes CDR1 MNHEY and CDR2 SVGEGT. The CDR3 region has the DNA TGTGCCAGCAATAACGGGAGGGAGCAGTTCTTC. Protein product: CASNNGREQFF.

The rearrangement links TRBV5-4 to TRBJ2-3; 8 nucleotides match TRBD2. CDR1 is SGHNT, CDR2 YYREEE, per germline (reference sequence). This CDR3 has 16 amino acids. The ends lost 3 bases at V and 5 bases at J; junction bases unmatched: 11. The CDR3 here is CASSSQPGGARDTQYF. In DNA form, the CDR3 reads TGTGCCAGCAGCTCTCAACCCGGGGGGGCGAGAGATACGCAGTATTTT. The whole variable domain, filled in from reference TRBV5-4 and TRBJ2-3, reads ETGVTQSPTHLIKTRGQQVTLRCSSQSGHNTVSWYQQALGQGPQFIFQYYREEENGRGNFPPRFSGLQFPNYSSELNVNALELDDSALYLCASSSQPGGARDTQYFGPGTRLTVL.

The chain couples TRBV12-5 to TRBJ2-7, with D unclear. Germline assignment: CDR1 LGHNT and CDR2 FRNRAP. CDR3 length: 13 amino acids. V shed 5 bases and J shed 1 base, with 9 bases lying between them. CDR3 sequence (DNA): TGTGCTAGTGGTAAGGACGAATCCTACGAGCAGTACTTC. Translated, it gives CASGKDESYEQYF.

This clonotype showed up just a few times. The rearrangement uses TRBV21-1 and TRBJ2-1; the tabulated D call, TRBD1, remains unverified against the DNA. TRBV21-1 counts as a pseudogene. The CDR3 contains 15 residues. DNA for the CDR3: TGTGCCAGCAGCAATTTGAGACAGGGGTACAATGAGCAGTTCTTC. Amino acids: CASSNLRQGYNEQFF.

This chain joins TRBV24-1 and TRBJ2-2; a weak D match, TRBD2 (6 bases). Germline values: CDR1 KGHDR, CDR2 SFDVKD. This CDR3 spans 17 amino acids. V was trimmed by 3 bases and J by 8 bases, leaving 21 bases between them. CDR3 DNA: TGTGCCACCAGTGATCCCTACACCCGACGGGGGTGGGGGGAGCTGTTTTTT. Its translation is CATSDPYTRRGWGELFF.

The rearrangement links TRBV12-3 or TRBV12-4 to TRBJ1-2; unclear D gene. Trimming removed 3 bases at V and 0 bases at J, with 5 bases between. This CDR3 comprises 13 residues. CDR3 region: CASSFRTNYGYTF. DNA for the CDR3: TGTGCCAGCAGTTTCAGGACTAACTATGGCTACACCTTC.

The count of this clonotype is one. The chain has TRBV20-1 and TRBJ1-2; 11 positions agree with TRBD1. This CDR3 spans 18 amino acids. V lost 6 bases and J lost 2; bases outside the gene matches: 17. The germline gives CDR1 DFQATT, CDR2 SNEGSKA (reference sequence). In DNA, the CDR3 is TGCAGTGCCCCACCTACCCCGGGACAGGGGGGGACGAACTATGGCTACACCTTC. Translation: CSAPPTPGQGGTNYGYTF.